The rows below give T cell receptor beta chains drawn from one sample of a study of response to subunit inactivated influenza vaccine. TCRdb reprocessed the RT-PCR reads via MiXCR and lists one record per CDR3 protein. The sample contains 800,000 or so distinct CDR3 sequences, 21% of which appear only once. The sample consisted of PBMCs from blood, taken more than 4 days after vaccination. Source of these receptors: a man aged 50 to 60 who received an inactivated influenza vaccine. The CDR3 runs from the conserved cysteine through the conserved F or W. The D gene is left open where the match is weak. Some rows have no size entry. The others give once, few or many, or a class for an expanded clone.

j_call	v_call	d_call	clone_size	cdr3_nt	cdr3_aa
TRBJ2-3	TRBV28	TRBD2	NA	TGTGCCAGCAGACAGCGGGGGGGTTCAGATACGCAGTATTTT	CASRQRGGSDTQYF
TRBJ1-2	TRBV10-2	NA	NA	TGCGCCAGCAGTCTCTCGGCTGACTATGGCTACACCTTC	CASSLSADYGYTF
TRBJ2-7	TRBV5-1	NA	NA	TGCGCCAGCAGCAGGCCGGGTGAGAGCTCCTACGAGCAGTACTTC	CASSRPGESSYEQYF
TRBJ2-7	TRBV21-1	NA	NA	TGTGCCAGCGACCCCACCCTTAGCGCCTCCTACGAGCAGTACTTC	CASDPTLSASYEQYF
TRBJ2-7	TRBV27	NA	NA	TGTGCCAGCAGTCCGTCCGGGGACCCACGGTATCAGGAGCAGTACTTC	CASSPSGDPRYQEQYF
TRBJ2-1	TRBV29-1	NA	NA	TGCAGCGTTGAGGGAGAGTTCTTC	CSVEGEFF
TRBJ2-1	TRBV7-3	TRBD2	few	TGTGCCAGCAGCTTAGGTAGCGGGAGACTCAGTGAGCAGTTCTTC	CASSLGSGRLSEQFF
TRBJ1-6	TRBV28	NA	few	TGTGCCAGCAGAGAAGGACACAAGAATTCACCCCTCCACTTT	CASREGHKNSPLHF
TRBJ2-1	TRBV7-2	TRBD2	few	TGTGCCAGCCGCGGGGGGGCCTTCGATGAGCAGTTCTTC	CASRGGAFDEQFF
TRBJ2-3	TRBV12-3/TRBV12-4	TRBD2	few	TGTGCCAGCAGTCCGGGGGGGAGGGAAGATACGCAGTATTTT	CASSPGGREDTQYF
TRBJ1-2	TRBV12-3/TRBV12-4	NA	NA	TGTGCCAGCAGAAGATCAGGGAACTATGGCTACACCTTC	CASRRSGNYGYTF
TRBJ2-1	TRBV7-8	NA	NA	TGTGCCAGCAGCCTTATCTCGGGGGACCGGGGGCAGTTCTTC	CASSLISGDRGQFF
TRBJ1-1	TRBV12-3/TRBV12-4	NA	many	TGTGCCAGCAGCCCGCGGCAGAACACTGAAGCTTTCTTT	CASSPRQNTEAFF
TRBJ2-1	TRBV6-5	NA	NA	TGTGCCAGCAGTTACAACAGGGTTGGCGAGCAGTTCTTC	CASSYNRVGEQFF
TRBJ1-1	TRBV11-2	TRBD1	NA	TGTGCCAGCAGCTTAGAGGGACAGAGCAATGAAGCTTTCTTT	CASSLEGQSNEAFF
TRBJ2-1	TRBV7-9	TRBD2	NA	TGTGCCAGCAGCTCCCCCTTACTAGCGGGGACTTACAATGAGCAGTTCTTC	CASSSPLLAGTYNEQFF
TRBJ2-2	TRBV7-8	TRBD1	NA	TGTGCCAGCACCCTCCGGGACAGGGTAACCGGGGAGCTGTTTTTT	CASTLRDRVTGELFF
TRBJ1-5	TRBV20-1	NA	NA	TGCAGTACGGAACAAGGTGTCAATCAGCCCCAGCATTTT	CSTEQGVNQPQHF
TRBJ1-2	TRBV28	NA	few	TGTGCCAGCAGTGCCCCGTGGGGGACTAACTATGGCTACACCTTC	CASSAPWGTNYGYTF
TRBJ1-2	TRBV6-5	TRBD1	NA	TGTGCCAGCAGTTCAACACAGGGGCCCACCTATGGCTACACCTTC	CASSSTQGPTYGYTF
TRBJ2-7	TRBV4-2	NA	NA	TGTGCCAGCAGCCCTGAACTGGTCCGTGGGGGAGAGCAGTACTTC	CASSPELVRGGEQYF
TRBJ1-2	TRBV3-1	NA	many	TGTGCCAGCAGCCAGCTAGGGGGGCCTGGCTACACCTTC	CASSQLGGPGYTF
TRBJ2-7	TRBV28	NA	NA	TGTGCCAGTGGAGGGGACACTACCTACGAGCAGTACTTC	CASGGDTTYEQYF
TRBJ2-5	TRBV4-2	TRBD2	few	TGTGCCAGCAGCCAAGCTAGCGGGGGCGGGAAAGAGACCCAGTACTTC	CASSQASGGGKETQYF
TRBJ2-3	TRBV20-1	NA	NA	TGCAGTGCTAGAGATCAGGTTCGCACAGATACGCAGTATTTT	CSARDQVRTDTQYF
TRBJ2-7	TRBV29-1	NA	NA	TGCAGCGTTGAGGTGTTGCAGGGATCCTACGAGCAGTACTTC	CSVEVLQGSYEQYF
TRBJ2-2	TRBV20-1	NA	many	TGCAGTGCTAGAGATATGTACAGAGACACCGGGGAGCTGTTTTTT	CSARDMYRDTGELFF
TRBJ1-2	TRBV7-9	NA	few	TGTGCCAGCAGCTTAGGACACGGCGGGGATGGCTACACCTTC	CASSLGHGGDGYTF
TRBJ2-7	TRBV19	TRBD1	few	TGTGCCAGTAGTACAACGACCGCTCGGACAGGGTGGAAGTACGAGCAGTACTTC	CASSTTTARTGWKYEQYF
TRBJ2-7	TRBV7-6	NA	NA	TGTGCCAGCAGCCCATCGGGTAACTGGGCCTACGAGCAGTACTTC	CASSPSGNWAYEQYF
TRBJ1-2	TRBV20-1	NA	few	TGCAGTGCGCTGGACGGGATCTATGGCTACACCTTC	CSALDGIYGYTF
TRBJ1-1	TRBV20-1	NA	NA	TGCAGTGCTAGCAGCTTAAGAGGAGCTTTCTTT	CSASSLRGAFF
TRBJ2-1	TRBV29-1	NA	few	TGCAGCGTAGAAACAGGGACTACCTACAATGAGCAGTTCTTC	CSVETGTTYNEQFF
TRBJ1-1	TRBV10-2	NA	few	TGCGCCAGCAGACCAACAGGGTTGGACACTGAAGCTTTCTTT	CASRPTGLDTEAFF
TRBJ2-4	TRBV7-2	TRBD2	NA	TGTGCCAGCAGCTTAGATGGGACTAGCGGGATGTACATTCAGTACTTC	CASSLDGTSGMYIQYF
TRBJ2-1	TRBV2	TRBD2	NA	TGTGCCAGCAGTGAGTACTGGACTAGGACCTACAATGAGCAGTTCTTC	CASSEYWTRTYNEQFF
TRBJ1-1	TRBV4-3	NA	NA	TGCGCCAGCAGCCAAGCTTTCAGGGAGGGAACTGAAGCTTTCTTT	CASSQAFREGTEAFF
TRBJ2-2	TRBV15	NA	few	TGTGCCACCAGCAGAGATCTTGTTTCCACCGGGGAGCTGTTTTTT	CATSRDLVSTGELFF
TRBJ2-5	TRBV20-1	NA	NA	TGCAGTGCTTGGACAGCCTCCCCGGAGACCCAGTACTTC	CSAWTASPETQYF
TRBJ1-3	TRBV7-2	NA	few	TGTGCCAGCAGCGTCAGGGTGGGATCTGGAAACACCATATATTTT	CASSVRVGSGNTIYF
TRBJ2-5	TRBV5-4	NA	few	TGTGCCAGCAGCCGCCAGGGTTTGCCCCAAGAGACCCAGTACTTC	CASSRQGLPQETQYF
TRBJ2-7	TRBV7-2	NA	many	TGTGCCAGCAGCTTAGAGGCGGGGTGGGGAAAGTACTTC	CASSLEAGWGKYF
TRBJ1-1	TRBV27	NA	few	TGTGCCAGCAGTCCATCGACAGGTGTGAGGATGAACACTGAAGCTTTCTTT	CASSPSTGVRMNTEAFF
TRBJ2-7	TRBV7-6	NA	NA	TGTGCCAGCAGCCCTCTCCCGGGTCTCTACTACGAGCAGTACTTC	CASSPLPGLYYEQYF
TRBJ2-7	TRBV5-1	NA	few	TGCGCCAGCAGCGGAAGAAAATCCTACGAGCAGTACTTC	CASSGRKSYEQYF
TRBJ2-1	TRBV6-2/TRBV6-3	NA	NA	TGTGCCAGCAGTTACTCGCGACTAGTCTGGTACAATGAGCAGTTCTTC	CASSYSRLVWYNEQFF
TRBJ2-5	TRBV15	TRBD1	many	TGTGCCACCAGCAGAGAGATGTTAGGAAGGACAGGTGGGGGGACCCAGTACTTC	CATSREMLGRTGGGTQYF
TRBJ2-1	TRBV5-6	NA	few	TGTGCCAGCAGCTTGGGGCTCTGGGATGAGCAGTTCTTC	CASSLGLWDEQFF
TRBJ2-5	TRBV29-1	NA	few	TGCAGCGTTGAATACGCCACCCGAGGGGAGACCCAGTACTTC	CSVEYATRGETQYF
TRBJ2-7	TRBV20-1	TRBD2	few	TGCAGTGCAGCCGGGACTAGCGGGAGCCGCGAGCAGTACTTC	CSAAGTSGSREQYF